What follows are 8 T cell receptor beta chains derived from one specimen sequenced in a study of control samples from healthy donors and cancer patients. Profiled with immunoSEQ multiplex PCR; TCRdb holds only in-frame clones, not every one. This table has 75,000 to 100,000 clones, around 82% appearing once. Input material: blood. The receptor set was obtained from a man in his fifties or sixties in good health.

For the CDR3, the DNA is TGTGCCACCAGTGACACCAGGGGGCGACGCACCGGGGAGCTGTTTTTT. It codes for CATSDTRGRRTGELFF. The rearrangement uses TRBV24-1 and TRBJ2-2, with TRBD1 matching 8 bases. The J segment lost 4 bases and the V segment lost 4 bases, leaving 7 bases of the junction unmatched. Per germline, CDR1 KGHDR and CDR2 SFDVKD. The CDR3 contains 16 residues.

Comment on this clone: Likely a read error: the CDR3 ends without its conserved phenylalanine or tryptophan. The DNA is omitted, as the CDR3 cannot be located on it reliably, and the CDR3 follows TCRdb's listing. The V and J genes are TRBV6-4 and TRBJ1-2; the DNA was not compared with TRBD1, the D call given in the table. 11 amino acids form the CDR3, both terminal residues included. Germline CDR1 and CDR2: MRHNA and SNTAGT. CDR3 residues: CASGRGQGEFA.

This chain connects TRBV12-3 or TRBV12-4 to TRBJ2-1, with D unresolved. Deletions cut 1 base from V and 5 bases from J, with 3 bases between. The CDR3 loop spans 12 amino acids. In nucleotides, the CDR3 is TGTGCCAGCAGTTTAGATCACAATGAGCAGTTCTTC. This translates into CASSLDHNEQFF.

CDR3: CASSQSWVRGPQPQHF. CDR3 in DNA: TGCGCCAGCAGCCAAAGTTGGGTCAGGGGTCCCCAGCCCCAGCATTTT. The chain joins TRBV4-1 to TRBJ1-5, with D perhaps matching TRBD1 (6 bases). Trimming pared 2 bases from V and 7 bases from J, leaving 18 bases between. CDR3 size: 16 residues. Germline CDR1 reads MGHRA; CDR2 reads YSYEKL.

The chain is built from TRBV5-1 and TRBJ1-2, with unresolved D. This CDR3 contains 12 residues. V lost 4 bases to trimming and J lost 8 bases, with 12 bases between them. Germline V gene data show CDR1 as SGHRS and CDR2 as YFSETQ. The CDR3 DNA reads as TGCGCCAGCAGCCCTCAAGGCAGCGGCTACACCTTC. Encoded protein: CASSPQGSGYTF.

This sequence joins TRBV7-8 and TRBJ2-5; D is ambiguous. Germline V gives CDR1 SGHVS, CDR2 FQNEAQ. V was pared by 5 bases and J by 1 base, with 11 bases between. The CDR3 runs 14 residues. The CDR3 DNA sequence: TGTGCCAGCAGCCGGCGCAAGGTCCAAGAGACCCAGTACTTC. This translates into CASSRRKVQETQYF.

This chain uses TRBV14 with TRBJ1-2; 7 nucleotides line up with TRBD1. V was pared by 4 bases and J by 3 bases, with 20 bases of the junction left unmatched. The CDR3 spans 19 residues. The germline V gene has CDR1 SGHDN and CDR2 FVKESK. The DNA for the CDR3 is TGTGCCAGCAGCCCACGAGAAGGGTACAGGGGCCGTCTTTACTATGGCTACACCTTC. Protein sequence: CASSPREGYRGRLYYGYTF.

This clone was observed a few times. J is TRBJ2-1 and V is TRBV7-8; D is ambiguous. In germline, CDR1 is SGHVS, CDR2 FQNEAQ. This CDR3 is built from 13 residues. V lost 5 bases and J 2 bases, leaving 7 bases between the germline ends. As DNA, the CDR3 is TGTGCCAGCAGCCTCAGCACCTACAATGAGCAGTTCTTC. Residues: CASSLSTYNEQFF.